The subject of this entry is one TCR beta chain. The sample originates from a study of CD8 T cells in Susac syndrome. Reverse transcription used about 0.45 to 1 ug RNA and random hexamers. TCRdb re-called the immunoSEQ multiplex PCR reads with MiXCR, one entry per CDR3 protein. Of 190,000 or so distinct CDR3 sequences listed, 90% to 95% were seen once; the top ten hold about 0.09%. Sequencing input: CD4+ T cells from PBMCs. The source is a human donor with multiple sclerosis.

The CDR3 here is CASSFSSTGTGELFF. In nucleotides, the CDR3 is TGCGCCAGCAGCTTCTCTTCGACAGGGACCGGGGAGCTGTTTTTT. V gene TRBV5-1 combines with J gene TRBJ2-2, with 7 bases aligning to TRBD1. Germline loops: CDR1 SGHRS, CDR2 YFSETQ. The CDR3 is 15 amino acids. V trimming: 2 bases; J trimming: 5 bases; junction bases outside the gene matches: 6. Full variable domain (missing parts from reference TRBV5-1 and TRBJ2-2): KAGVTQTPRYLIKTRGQQVTLSCSPISGHRSVSWYQQTPGQGLQFLFEYFSETQRNKGNFPGRFSGRQFSNSRSEMNVSTLELGDSALYLCASSFSSTGTGELFFGEGSRLTVL.